Following are 2 T cell receptor beta chains from one sample sequenced in a study of type 1 regulatory T cells. No antigen has been identified for these receptors. TCRdb re-analysed the reads in MiXCR, keeping a single row per CDR3 protein. The sample includes about 42,000 distinct CDR3 sequences, 9% to 15% of them seen just once. The sequenced material came from cultured non-Tr1 T cells, either the whole culture or a sorted T cell fraction (not recorded which). These receptors all come from a human donor in good health.

This clonotype was observed at least ten times. The chain couples TRBV7-2 to TRBJ1-5; D is unclear. Germline lookup yields CDR1 SGHTA and CDR2 FQGNSA. The CDR3 is 12 amino acids. V lost 7 bases and J lost 3, with 7 bases in between. The CDR3 is CASNINNQPQHF. Here the CDR3 DNA reads TGTGCCAGCAACATTAACAATCAGCCCCAGCATTTT.

On this clonotype itself: A read error may produce the germline difference seen at one junction end. The J gene is TRBJ2-7, the V gene TRBV7-9; 8 bases align to TRBD1. From germline, CDR1 is SEHNR and CDR2 FQNEAQ (reference sequence). The CDR3 runs 15 residues. CDR3 region: CASSLDQGAHHEQYF. The CDR3 DNA is TGTGCTAGCAGCTTAGACCAGGGGGCCCACCACGAGCAGTACTTC.